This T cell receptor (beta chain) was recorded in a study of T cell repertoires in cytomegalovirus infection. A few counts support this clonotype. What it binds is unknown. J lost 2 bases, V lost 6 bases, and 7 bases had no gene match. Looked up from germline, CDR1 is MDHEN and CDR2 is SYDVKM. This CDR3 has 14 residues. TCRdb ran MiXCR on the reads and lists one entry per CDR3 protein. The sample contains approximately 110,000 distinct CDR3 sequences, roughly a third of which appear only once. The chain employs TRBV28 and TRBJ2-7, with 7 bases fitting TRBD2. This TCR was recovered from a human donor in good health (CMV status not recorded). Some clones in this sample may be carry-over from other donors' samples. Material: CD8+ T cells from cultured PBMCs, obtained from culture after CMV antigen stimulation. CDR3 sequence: CASRTRGRPYEQYF. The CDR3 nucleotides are TGTGCCAGCAGGACGCGGGGGAGACCCTACGAGCAGTACTTC. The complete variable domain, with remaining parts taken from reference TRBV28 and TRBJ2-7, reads DVKVTQSSRYLVKRTGEKVFLECVQDMDHENMFWYRQDPGLGLRLIYFSYDVKMKEKGDIPEGYSVSREKKERFSLILESASTNQTSMYLCASRTRGRPYEQYFGPGTRLTVT.